These T cell receptor beta chains were read from a single sample in a study of T cells of healthy individuals. Via MiXCR, TCRdb re-called the 5' RACE reads, giving one row per CDR3 protein. The sample shows fewer than 75,000 distinct CDR3 sequences, around 15% of them seen only once. Receptors were obtained from a human donor in good health. The CDR3 runs from the conserved cysteine through the conserved F or W. D genes are given only for firm matches. Clone size appears in some rows only: once, few, many, or a class for an expanded clone.

>TRBD1|few|TRBV10-3|TRBJ2-7
TGTGCCATCAGTGACAGGGGGAATTCCTACGAGCAGTACTTC
CAISDRGNSYEQYF
>TRBD2|.|TRBV28|TRBJ2-7
TGTGCCAGCAGTTCCCCGGCAGCGGGGGGTCCCGAGCAGTACTTC
CASSSPAAGGPEQYF
>.|many|TRBV6-4|TRBJ1-1
TGTGCCAGCAGTGACTGGGGCGCGAACACTGAAGCTTTCTTT
CASSDWGANTEAFF
>TRBD1|many|TRBV5-5|TRBJ1-5
TGTGCCAGCAGCTTGGTGGCAGGGGGCAATAATCAGCCCCAGCATTTT
CASSLVAGGNNQPQHF
>TRBD2|.|TRBV10-2|TRBJ2-1
TGCGCCAGCAGACTCCCGGGACTAGCGGGAGGTGGAAATGAGCAGTTCTTC
CASRLPGLAGGGNEQFF
>.|few|TRBV19|TRBJ2-1
TGTGCCAGTACCCCCGGCGGGCGAACCTACAATGAGCAGTTCTTC
CASTPGGRTYNEQFF
>.|many|TRBV12-3/TRBV12-4|TRBJ2-4
TGTGCCAGCACCGATCCCGTAGCCAAAAACATTCAGTACTTC
CASTDPVAKNIQYF
>.|many|TRBV27|TRBJ1-5
TGTGCCAGCAGTTTCGGGACGAACAATCAGCCCCAGCATTTT
CASSFGTNNQPQHF
>.|many|TRBV6-2/TRBV6-3|TRBJ2-7
TGTGCCAGCAGAGGATCAGGGAATGCCTACGAGCAGTACTTC
CASRGSGNAYEQYF
>TRBD1|few|TRBV5-1|TRBJ2-7
TGCGCCAGCAAGGGACAGTCAAGCTCCTACGAGCAGTACTTC
CASKGQSSSYEQYF
>TRBD2|.|TRBV28|TRBJ2-1
TGTGCCAGCAGTTTAGGCGGGGGGACGCGCTACAATGAGCAGTTCTTC
CASSLGGGTRYNEQFF
>TRBD2|many|TRBV10-3|TRBJ2-3
TGTGCCATCAGAGCGGGAGGGAGCACAGATACGCAGTATTTT
CAIRAGGSTDTQYF
>.|many|TRBV3-1|TRBJ2-1
TGTGCCAGCAGCCTATCCGGCCTTGAGCAGTTCTTC
CASSLSGLEQFF
>TRBD2|many|TRBV27|TRBJ2-7
TGTGCCAGCAGTTTAAATAGCGGGGGGGCTGTATACGAGCAGTACTTC
CASSLNSGGAVYEQYF
>.|few|TRBV11-3|TRBJ2-2
TGTGCCAGCAGCCCCAGGGTTGCCGGGGAGCTGTTTTTT
CASSPRVAGELFF
>.|few|TRBV10-2|TRBJ1-2
TGCGCCAGCAGTGTCTCGCGACACTATGGCTACACCTTC
CASSVSRHYGYTF
>.|many|TRBV5-5|TRBJ1-5
TGTGCCAGCAGCTTAGGGATGAACAATCAGCCCCAGCATTTT
CASSLGMNNQPQHF
>.|many|TRBV5-4|TRBJ1-5
TGTGCCAGCAGCTTTGGGGGGGCTCGTAGCAATCAGCCCCAGCATTTT
CASSFGGARSNQPQHF
>.|medium-sized|TRBV3-1|TRBJ2-5
TGTGCCAGCAGCCAAGATTTAGGATCACAAGAGACCCAGTACTTC
CASSQDLGSQETQYF
>TRBD2|.|TRBV9|TRBJ2-3
TGTGCCAGCACGTTATCTAGCGGGAGTTCCACAGATACGCAGTATTTT
CASTLSSGSSTDTQYF
>TRBD1|medium-sized|TRBV7-9|TRBJ1-5
TGTGCCAGCAGGCAGGGGGCGAATCAGCCCCAGCATTTT
CASRQGANQPQHF
>.|many|TRBV27|TRBJ2-2
TGTGCCAGCGTCGGGAGATGGGTTGTCTCCGGGGAGCTGTTTTTT
CASVGRWVVSGELFF
>TRBD1|.|TRBV30|TRBJ2-7
TGTGCCTGGAGTGTGCAGGGGGCCTACGAGCAGTACTTC
CAWSVQGAYEQYF
>TRBD1|.|TRBV11-3|TRBJ2-3
TGTGCCAGCAGCCCCTCCGGGACAGGGGATGTAGATACGCAGTATTTT
CASSPSGTGDVDTQYF
>.|few|TRBV6-2/TRBV6-3|TRBJ2-1
TGTGCCAGCAGTCGACTGCTCAATGAGCAGTTCTTC
CASSRLLNEQFF
>TRBD2|many|TRBV9|TRBJ2-3
TGTGCCAGCACCTCTAGCGGGGGCCCCACAGATACGCAGTATTTT
CASTSSGGPTDTQYF
>.|.|TRBV28|TRBJ1-2
TGTGCCAGCAGTTTCCTCTCCGACTATGGCTACACCTTC
CASSFLSDYGYTF
>TRBD2|many|TRBV7-2|TRBJ2-1
TGTGCCAGCAGCTTACGGCGGGGAGGGATTGGGTCCTACAATGAGCAGTTCTTC
CASSLRRGGIGSYNEQFF